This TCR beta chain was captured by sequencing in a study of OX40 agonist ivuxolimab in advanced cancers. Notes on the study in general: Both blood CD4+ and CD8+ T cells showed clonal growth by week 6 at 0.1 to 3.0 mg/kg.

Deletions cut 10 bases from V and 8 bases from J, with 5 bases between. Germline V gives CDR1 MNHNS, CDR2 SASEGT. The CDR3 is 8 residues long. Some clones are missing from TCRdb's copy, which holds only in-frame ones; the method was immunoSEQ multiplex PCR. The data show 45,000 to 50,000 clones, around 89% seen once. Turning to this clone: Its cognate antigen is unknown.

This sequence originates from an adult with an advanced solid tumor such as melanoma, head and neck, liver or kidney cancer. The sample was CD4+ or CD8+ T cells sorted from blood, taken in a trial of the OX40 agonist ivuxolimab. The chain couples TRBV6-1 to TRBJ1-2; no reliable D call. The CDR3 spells CATPGYTF. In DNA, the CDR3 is TGTGCCACTCCAGGCTACACCTTC.